These 25 T cell receptor beta chains were all obtained from the same sample, sequenced in a study of control samples from healthy donors and cancer patients. Clones were read by immunoSEQ multiplex PCR, and TCRdb kept only the in-frame ones, dropping some. The sample shows about 72,000 clones, 85% to 95% of them seen only once. Source material: blood. These receptors all stem from a woman aged 55-69 years in good health.

This chain links TRBV4-1 with TRBJ1-1; TRBD1 agrees at 7 bases. The V gene's germline CDR1 is MGHRA and CDR2 YSYEKL. After removal of 5 bases from V and 1 base from J, the junction contained 4 bases not matched to a gene. The CDR3 has 14 residues. CDR3 in DNA: TGCGCCAGCAGCATTAGGACAGGGAACACTGAAGCTTTCTTT. Protein sequence: CASSIRTGNTEAFF.

The chain couples TRBV11-2 to TRBJ2-5; unclear D gene. In germline, CDR1 is SGHAT, CDR2 FQNNGV. Trimming stripped 8 bases from V and 7 bases from J, with 17 bases between. The CDR3 is 13 residues long. CDR3 nucleotide sequence: TGTGCCAGCTCGTTACGTCCGGTTGGGACCCAGTACTTC. The encoded protein is CASSLRPVGTQYF.

This chain uses TRBV28 with TRBJ1-1; 9 bases map to TRBD1. The CDR3 is 15 amino acids. Germline lookup yields CDR1 MDHEN and CDR2 SYDVKM. V lost 5 bases and J lost 4; bases outside the gene matches: 8. CDR3 nucleotide sequence: TGTGCCAGCAGTACCGGGGACAGGGACAGCACTGAAGCTTTCTTT. This gives the protein CASSTGDRDSTEAFF.

The chain combines TRBV6-2 or TRBV6-3 with TRBJ1-1, with 7 bases matching TRBD1. CDR1 MNHEY and CDR2 SVGEGT come from the germline V gene. The CDR3 runs 15 residues. V lost 5 bases and J lost 5; bases outside the gene matches: 11. Written as DNA, the CDR3 is TGTGCCAGCAGTGCGGACAGGCCTCGGAAAACTGAAGCTTTCTTT. Its protein is CASSADRPRKTEAFF.

The chain joins TRBV11-2 to TRBJ2-7; TRBD1 aligns across 10 bases. There are 14 residues in the CDR3. The germline V gene has CDR1 SGHAT and CDR2 FQNNGV. Germline trimming cut 5 bases from V and 4 bases from J; bases unmatched to any gene: 5. The CDR3 DNA sequence: TGTGCCAGCAGCATACCGGGACAGGGGTACGAGCAGTACTTC. Protein: CASSIPGQGYEQYF.

This chain links TRBV19 with TRBJ1-2; the D gene is possibly TRBD1 (6 bases). The CDR3 extends over 16 amino acids. V lost 6 bases to trimming and J lost 0 bases, with 17 bases between them. CDR1 is LNHDA, CDR2 SQIVND, per germline (reference sequence). The CDR3 sequence is CASRGIGGSANYGYTF. In nucleotides, the CDR3 is TGTGCCAGTAGAGGCATAGGGGGATCCGCTAACTATGGCTACACCTTC. The complete variable domain, with remaining parts taken from reference TRBV19 and TRBJ1-2, reads DGGITQSPKYLFRKEGQNVTLSCEQNLNHDAMYWYRQDPGQGLRLIYYSQIVNDFQKGDIAEGYSVSREKKESFPLTVTSAQKNPTAFYLCASRGIGGSANYGYTFGSGTRLTVV.

The table lists this clone with a count of one. This sequence joins TRBV7-9 and TRBJ2-3; 7 bases match TRBD2. CDR1 and CDR2 (germline): SEHNR, FQNEAQ (reference sequence). After removal of 5 bases from V and 1 base from J, the junction contained 3 bases not matched to a gene. This CDR3 has 14 amino acids. This chain's CDR3 is CASSTAGGTDTQYF. As DNA, the CDR3 is TGTGCCAGCAGCACCGCGGGGGGCACAGATACGCAGTATTTT.

The chain is built from TRBV7-3 and TRBJ2-1; the D is unclear. The germline V gene encodes CDR1 SGHTA and CDR2 FQGTGA. V was pared by 5 bases and J by 2 bases, with 10 bases between. The length of the CDR3 is 14 residues. The CDR3 DNA reads TGTGCCAGCAGCACCGACTCGACCTACAATGAGCAGTTCTTC. As protein: CASSTDSTYNEQFF.

The chain joins TRBV3-1 (or the pseudogene TRBV3-2) to TRBJ1-2; TRBD1 matches 8 bases. This CDR3 region has 14 residues. V trimming: 0 bases; J trimming: 8 bases; junction bases outside the gene matches: 5. In germline, CDR1 is LGHDT, CDR2 YNNKEL (reference sequence). CDR3 in DNA: TGTGCCAGCAGCCAAGACAGGGGGCAATGGGGCTACACCTTC. Residues: CASSQDRGQWGYTF.

The J gene is TRBJ2-5, the V gene TRBV2, with 9 bases lining up with TRBD2. Trimming took 4 bases from V and 0 from J; bases not matched to a gene: 6. The length of the CDR3 is 16 residues. Germline CDR1 SNHLY, CDR2 FYNNEI. CDR3 sequence reads: CASSVGLAGYQETQYF. CDR3 sequence (DNA): TGTGCCAGCAGTGTAGGGCTAGCGGGGTACCAAGAGACCCAGTACTTC.

The V and J genes are TRBV19 and TRBJ1-1; D might be TRBD1 (5 bases). This CDR3 has 15 residues. V lost 5 bases and J lost 1, with 14 bases in between. Germline assignment: CDR1 LNHDA and CDR2 SQIVND (reference sequence). Here the CDR3 reads CASSPRTGGNTEAFF. CDR3 in DNA: TGTGCCAGTAGTCCCAGGACGGGGGGGAACACTGAAGCTTTCTTT. The complete variable domain, with remaining parts taken from reference TRBV19 and TRBJ1-1, reads DGGITQSPKYLFRKEGQNVTLSCEQNLNHDAMYWYRQDPGQGLRLIYYSQIVNDFQKGDIAEGYSVSREKKESFPLTVTSAQKNPTAFYLCASSPRTGGNTEAFFGQGTRLTVV.

The rearrangement joins TRBV2 to TRBJ1-6; 12 bases fit TRBD1. The CDR3 spans 14 residues. V lost 6 bases, J lost 7 bases, and 1 base stayed unmatched. The germline V gene has CDR1 SNHLY and CDR2 FYNNEI. The CDR3 DNA reads as TGTGCCAGCAGGGGACAGGGGGCGAATTCACCCCTCCACTTT. Translating it yields CASRGQGANSPLHF. Looking up the rest from reference TRBV2 and TRBJ1-6 gives the full variable domain: EPEVTQTPSHQVTQMGQEVILRCVPISNHLYFYWYRQILGQKVEFLVSFYNNEISEKSEIFDDQFSVERPDGSNFTLKIRSTKLEDSAMYFCASRGQGANSPLHFGNGTRLTVT.

The chain employs TRBV7-3 and TRBJ2-5; 13 bases agree with TRBD2. This CDR3 is built from 17 residues. J was trimmed by 7 bases and V by 0 bases; bases with no gene match: 8. Germline CDR1 is SGHTA and CDR2 is FQGTGA. The DNA for the CDR3 is TGTGCCAGCAGCTTAACGGGTCTGGGACTAGCGGGATCGACCCAGTACTTC. Its protein product is CASSLTGLGLAGSTQYF.

The V and J genes are TRBV6-2 or TRBV6-3 and TRBJ1-1, with no clear D. The germline gives CDR1 MNHEY, CDR2 SVGEGT. The CDR3 is made up of 14 amino acids. V lost 4 bases and J lost 5, with 14 bases in between. DNA of the CDR3: TGTGCCAGCAGTTGGGTTACCCCGGGGACTGAAGCTTTCTTT. As protein: CASSWVTPGTEAFF.

This sequence joins TRBV3-1 (or the pseudogene TRBV3-2) and TRBJ1-1; no clear D gene. Germline assignment: CDR1 LGHDT and CDR2 YNNKEL (reference sequence). V was trimmed by 4 bases and J by 1 base, leaving 7 bases between them. The CDR3 totals 13 residues. As DNA, the CDR3 is TGTGCCAGCAGCCGAAATGAGAACACTGAAGCTTTCTTT. Translating gives CASSRNENTEAFF.

This sequence joins TRBV5-5 and TRBJ1-4; D remains ambiguous. Germline V lookup: CDR1 SGHKS, CDR2 YYEKEE (reference sequence). Trimming cost V 2 bases and J 5 bases, with 13 bases left between them. CDR3 length equals 15 residues. DNA of the CDR3: TGTGCCAGCAGCTTCGAGGGCAGGTTGAATGAAAAACTGTTTTTT. Protein: CASSFEGRLNEKLFF. Supplemented by reference TRBV5-5 and TRBJ1-4, the full variable domain reads DAGVTQSPTHLIKTRGQQVTLRCSPISGHKSVSWYQQVLGQGPQFIFQYYEKEERGRGNFPDRFSARQFPNYSSELNVNALLLGDSALYLCASSFEGRLNEKLFFGSGTQLSVL.

This chain uses TRBV11-2 with TRBJ1-1; D remains unclear. Germline CDR1 and CDR2: SGHAT and FQNNGV. CDR3 length: 14 amino acids. Trimming removed 1 base from V and 2 bases from J, with 8 bases in between. Here the CDR3 reads CASSLVGSNTEAFF. The CDR3 nucleotides read TGTGCCAGCAGCTTAGTGGGATCCAACACTGAAGCTTTCTTT.

This clone was observed a single time. V is TRBV7-2 and J is TRBJ2-1; tentatively, D is TRBD2 (6 bases). This CDR3 is 13 amino acids long. Germline-derived CDR1 and CDR2 are SGHTA and FQGNSA. V was clipped by 3 bases and J by 15 bases, with 18 bases between them. The CDR3 DNA reads as TGTGCCAGCAGCTTCGAAGGGCGGGGCCTTACGTTCTTC. Translation gives CASSFEGRGLTFF.

The chain is built from TRBV2 and TRBJ1-1, with TRBD1 matching 9 bases. J gave up 5 bases and V 2 bases, and 3 bases lay outside the gene matches. The germline V gene encodes CDR1 SNHLY and CDR2 FYNNEI. The CDR3 length is 14 residues. The CDR3 region has the DNA TGTGCCAGCAGTGAAACAGGGGGCGAAACTGAAGCTTTCTTT. This translates into CASSETGGETEAFF.

This sequence joins TRBV28 and TRBJ1-4, with 8 nucleotides matching TRBD1. The CDR3 is 17 residues long. The germline V gene encodes CDR1 MDHEN and CDR2 SYDVKM. Trimming at V came to 4 bases and at J to 1 base, leaving 8 bases not matched to a gene. CDR3 in amino acids: CASSYIGQGVTNEKLFF. The CDR3 bases are TGTGCCAGCAGTTACATTGGACAGGGTGTAACTAATGAAAAACTGTTTTTT.

The CDR3 region has the DNA TGCGCCAGCACCCAAACCCCAGGATCCTATGGCTACACCTTC. Its translation is CASTQTPGSYGYTF. The chain combines TRBV5-1 with TRBJ1-2; D not resolved. Trimming took 6 bases from V and 4 from J, leaving 16 bases between them. This CDR3 has 14 residues. Germline V lookup: CDR1 SGHRS, CDR2 YFSETQ.

The CDR3, as DNA: TGTGCCAGCAGCGTAGGATCGAGGGGGTGGGAGACCCAGTACTTC. It is translated as CASSVGSRGWETQYF. V gene TRBV9 combines with J gene TRBJ2-5; D might be TRBD1 (6 bases). This CDR3 has 15 residues. Trimming pared 0 bases from V and 5 bases from J, leaving 14 bases between. CDR1 and CDR2 from the germline V gene are SGDLS and YYNGEE.

The chain is built from TRBV7-2 and TRBJ1-5, with a weak D call TRBD1 (5 bases). Germline V gives CDR1 SGHTA, CDR2 FQGNSA. This CDR3 comprises 13 residues. V lost 5 bases to trimming and J lost 4 bases, with 9 bases between them. CDR3 DNA: TGTGCCAGCAGCACACAGGAGAATCAGCCCCAGCATTTT. Amino acids: CASSTQENQPQHF.

The CDR3 here is CAISEGLASSYEQYF. The CDR3 DNA is TGTGCCATCAGTGAAGGACTGGCGAGCTCCTACGAGCAGTACTTC. This chain uses TRBV10-3 with TRBJ2-7; maybe TRBD2 (5 bases). V was clipped by 3 bases and J by 0 bases, with 12 bases between them. Germline CDR1 is ENHRY and CDR2 is SYGVKD. This CDR3 is 15 amino acids long.

This chain joins TRBV7-9 and TRBJ2-7, with 11 bases lining up with TRBD2. Germline V lookup: CDR1 SEHNR, CDR2 FQNEAQ (reference sequence). This CDR3 region has 14 residues. The junction had 7 bases not matched to a gene; V was cut back by 5 bases and J by 7 bases. The CDR3 nucleotides read TGTGCCAGCAGCCAGCGGCTAGCGGGAGGTGAGCAGTACTTC. It specifies CASSQRLAGGEQYF. Using reference TRBV7-9 and TRBJ2-7 for the parts outside the CDR3, the full variable domain is DTGVSQNPRHKITKRGQNVTFRCDPISEHNRLYWYRQTLGQGPEFLTYFQNEAQLEKSRLLSDRFSAERPKGSFSTLEIQRTEQGDSAMYLCASSQRLAGGEQYFGPGTRLTVT.